The 3 T cell receptor beta chains reported below all come from one sample, sequenced in a study of blood T cells in healthy people across ages. Then a second PCR, running roughly 7 to 11 cycles, was carried out with a sample-barcoded 5' primer and a J-beta primer mix. Each CDR3 protein gets one entry after TCRdb re-called the 5' RACE reads with MiXCR. The table lists around 2 million distinct CDR3 sequences, 35% to 50% of them singletons, with around 23% in the top ten. Sequences were obtained from blood. These TCRs come from a human donor in good health.

On this clonotype: Given a much more abundant clone one base away, this may be a read error. The chain links TRBV4-1 to TRBJ2-5; no firm D call. The better agreement between TRBJ2-1 and the DNA end casts doubt on the J call. The CDR3 is 15 residues long. Germline CDR1 MGHRA, CDR2 YSYEKL. The DNA for the CDR3 is TGCGCCAGCAGCCAAGACTTAATAGCTCAAGAGACCCAGTTCTTC. This translates into CASSQDLIAQETQFF.

The chain joins TRBV10-3 to TRBJ1-4, with D uncertain. The germline V and J ends were trimmed by 4 bases and 5 bases, with 8 bases remaining between them. This CDR3 comprises 13 residues. From germline, CDR1 is ENHRY and CDR2 SYGVKD. CDR3 coding DNA: TGTGCCATCAGTGCGAGCCTAAATGAAAAACTGTTTTTT. It specifies CAISASLNEKLFF.

This clonotype came up many times. V gene TRBV4-1 combines with J gene TRBJ2-4; D perhaps matches TRBD2 (6 bases). V was trimmed by 0 bases and J by 4 bases, leaving 22 bases between them. This CDR3 contains 19 residues. Germline V lookup: CDR1 MGHRA, CDR2 YSYEKL. The CDR3 loop reads CASSQDRGLIRDSKNIQYF. The CDR3 DNA follows: TGCGCCAGCAGCCAAGATCGAGGCTTAATCCGGGACTCAAAAAACATTCAGTACTTC.